The sequence of this T cell receptor beta chain was determined in a study of blood T cell repertoires in COVID-19 (TCRdb year 2020). Background for the entire study: The collaborator samples originated in the United States, Italy and Spain and spanned the acute and convalescent phases of COVID-19. Subjects who had been exposed to COVID-19, were actively infected with it, or had recovered from it provided the deeply sampled blood TCRbeta repertoires that made up the dataset. The material from the prospective study consisted of cDNA or gDNA derived from T cells, B-cell-depleted T cells, or PBMCs. The sample metadata nearly always contained a de-identified subject ID, COVID-19 status, age in years and sex. Where HLA class I and class II types were available, the types were taken from metadata supplied by the sample provider, not from assay-based typing. Samples came from the ongoing ImmuneRACE study (first 160 participants) plus 1,254 subjects from 6 global collaborators. The repertoires were released in a freely available public database meant as a resource for research on the immune response to SARS-CoV-2.

Details on this clone: Which antigen it targets is not known. Per-base qualities were not stored, and no clone one base away is much larger.

Collaborating institutions collected whole blood in K2EDTA tubes following their own protocols. For TCRbeta analysis, collaborator samples were shipped as frozen whole blood, as isolated PBMCs, or as DNA extracted from either sample type. Paper-wide results and their limitations: How much clinical and demographic metadata was included differed by source and by participant, and the metadata was provided uncurated.

TCRbeta CDR3 regions were amplified from genomic DNA by means of the immunoSEQ Assay, a bias-controlled multiplex PCR. Turning to the authors' computational methods: The number of nucleated cells in each sample was estimated by amplification of reference gene primers within the assay. To quantify the absolute abundance of each unique TCRbeta CDR3 rearrangement, sequence reads were collapsed and filtered. Productive Simpson clonality was computed per sample as the square root of Simpson's diversity index over productive rearrangements. Entries here come from immuneACCESS through TCRdb and include only in-frame sequences with V and J called. Some clones fail to appear in such tables; in the studies checked, an unresolved V gene covers under half of the shortfall, and the cause of the remainder is unknown. For V, J and clone size, that table is used; D and trimming come from the DNA. The sample profile shows some 200,000 clones; 80% to 95% of them were found once. Of the sample, approximately 0.48% is held by the ten largest clones.

This receptor was identified in a man in his forties or fifties with acute or convalescent COVID-19. Sequencing was carried out using peripheral blood.

The CDR3 region reads CASSMSGGAGGELFF. The DNA sequence is as follows: TGTGCCAGTAGTATGAGCGGGGGGGCCGGCGGGGAGCTGTTTTTT. The rearrangement combines TRBV19 with TRBJ2-2; TRBD2 lines up with 10 middle nucleotides. According to the germline V gene (reference sequence), CDR1 reads LNHDA and CDR2 reads SQIVND. V is cut back by 3 bases and J by 7 bases, with 5 bases in the junction unmatched. The CDR3, cysteine through phenylalanine, is 15 amino acids long. Only the CDR3 part of the read is kept: 45 bases, read in frame from the first base.